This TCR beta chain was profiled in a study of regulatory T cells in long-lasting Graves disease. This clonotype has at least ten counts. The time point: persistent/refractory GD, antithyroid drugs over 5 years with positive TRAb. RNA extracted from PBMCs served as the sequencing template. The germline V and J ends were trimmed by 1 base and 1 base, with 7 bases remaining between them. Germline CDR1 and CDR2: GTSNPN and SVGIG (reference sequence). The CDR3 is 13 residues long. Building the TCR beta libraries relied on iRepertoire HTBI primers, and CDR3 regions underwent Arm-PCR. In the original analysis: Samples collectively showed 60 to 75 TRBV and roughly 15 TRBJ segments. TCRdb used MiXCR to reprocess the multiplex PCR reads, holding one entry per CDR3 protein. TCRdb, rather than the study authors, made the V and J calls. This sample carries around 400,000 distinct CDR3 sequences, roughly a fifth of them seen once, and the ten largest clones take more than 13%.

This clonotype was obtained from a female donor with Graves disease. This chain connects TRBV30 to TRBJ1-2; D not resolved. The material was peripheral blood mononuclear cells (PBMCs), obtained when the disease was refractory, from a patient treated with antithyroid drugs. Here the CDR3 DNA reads TGTGCCTGGAGTGGGCAGAATAACTATGGCTACACCTTC. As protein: CAWSGQNNYGYTF.